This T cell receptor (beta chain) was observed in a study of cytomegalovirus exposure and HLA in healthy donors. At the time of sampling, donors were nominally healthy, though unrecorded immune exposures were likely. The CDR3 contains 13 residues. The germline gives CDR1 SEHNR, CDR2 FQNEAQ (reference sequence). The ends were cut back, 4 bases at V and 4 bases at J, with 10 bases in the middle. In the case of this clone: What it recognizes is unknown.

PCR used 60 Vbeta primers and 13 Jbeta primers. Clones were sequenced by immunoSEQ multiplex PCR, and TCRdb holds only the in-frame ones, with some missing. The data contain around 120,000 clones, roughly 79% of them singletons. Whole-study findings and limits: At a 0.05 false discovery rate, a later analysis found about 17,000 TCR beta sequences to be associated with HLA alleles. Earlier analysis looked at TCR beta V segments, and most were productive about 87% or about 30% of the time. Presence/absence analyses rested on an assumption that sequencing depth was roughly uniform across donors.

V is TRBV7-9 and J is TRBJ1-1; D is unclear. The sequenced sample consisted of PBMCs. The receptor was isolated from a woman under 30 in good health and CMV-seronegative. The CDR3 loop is CASSSGLSTEAFF. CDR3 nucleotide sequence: TGTGCCAGCAGCTCTGGACTGTCCACTGAAGCTTTCTTT. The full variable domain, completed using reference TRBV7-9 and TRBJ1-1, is DTGVSQNPRHKITKRGQNVTFRCDPISEHNRLYWYRQTLGQGPEFLTYFQNEAQLEKSRLLSDRFSAERPKGSFSTLEIQRTEQGDSAMYLCASSSGLSTEAFFGQGTRLTVV.